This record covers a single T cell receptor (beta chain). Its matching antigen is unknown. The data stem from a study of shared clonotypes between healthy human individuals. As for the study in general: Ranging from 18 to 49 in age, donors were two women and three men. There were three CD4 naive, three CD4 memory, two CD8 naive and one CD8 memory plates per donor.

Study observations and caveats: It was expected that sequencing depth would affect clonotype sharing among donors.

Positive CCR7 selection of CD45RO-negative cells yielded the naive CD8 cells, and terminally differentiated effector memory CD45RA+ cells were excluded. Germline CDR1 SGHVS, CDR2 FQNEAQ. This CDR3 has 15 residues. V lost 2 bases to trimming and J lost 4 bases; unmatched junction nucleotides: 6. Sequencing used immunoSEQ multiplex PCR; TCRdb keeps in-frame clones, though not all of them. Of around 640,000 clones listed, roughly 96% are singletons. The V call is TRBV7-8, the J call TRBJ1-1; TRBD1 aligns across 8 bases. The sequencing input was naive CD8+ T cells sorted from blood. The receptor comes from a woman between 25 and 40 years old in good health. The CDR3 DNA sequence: TGTGCCAGCAGCTTAAGGCCGGACAGGGCCACTGAAGCTTTCTTT. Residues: CASSLRPDRATEAFF.